A selection of T cell receptor beta chains follows, all from one sample in a study of cytomegalovirus exposure and HLA in healthy donors. The table came from immunoSEQ multiplex PCR; TCRdb's copy has only in-frame clones and leaves some out. The table includes 150,000 or so clones, approximately 80% detected once. Sequencing input: PBMCs. These receptors came from a man aged 30 to 45 in good health and CMV-seronegative. Each CDR3 is given with its conserved first and last residue.

V gene,CDR3 protein
TRBV10-3,CATIQRTGNTIYF
TRBV29-1,CSYGGYNQPQHF
TRBV6-1,CASSARTDSPLHF
TRBV30,CAWSRWGGLGTEAFF
TRBV7-6,CASTAGLAGRSYEQYF
TRBV6-6,CASSRQGATGGNTIYF
TRBV7-2,CASSSGQGLHQHF
TRBV9,CASSVGGVTYEQYF
TRBV5-4,CASSPGGGGSYEQYF
TRBV28,CASTLDGFAGASDTQYF
TRBV5-4,CASSRRTSGTSTDTQYF
TRBV5-1,CASSLQGGYGYTF
TRBV27,CASSLRTSGGTDTQYF
TRBV29-1,CSVEGRGRETQYF
TRBV6-6,CASSFPSMGPAYEQYF
TRBV11-3,CASSKGLAGGADTQYF
TRBV5-6,CASSSRLAEETQYF
TRBV5-1,CASNLDGYNEQFF
TRBV11-2,CASSLDREKLFF
TRBV6-4,CASSAESYRGTEAFF
TRBV11-3,CASSPGTGQNIQYF
TRBV10-3,CAISEYSSYEQYF
TRBV27,CASSLFHSRPAVGELFF
TRBV29-1,CSVGGPGTNEKLFF
TRBV20-1,CSARREVEQYF
TRBV5-8,CASSFVDRLEETQYF